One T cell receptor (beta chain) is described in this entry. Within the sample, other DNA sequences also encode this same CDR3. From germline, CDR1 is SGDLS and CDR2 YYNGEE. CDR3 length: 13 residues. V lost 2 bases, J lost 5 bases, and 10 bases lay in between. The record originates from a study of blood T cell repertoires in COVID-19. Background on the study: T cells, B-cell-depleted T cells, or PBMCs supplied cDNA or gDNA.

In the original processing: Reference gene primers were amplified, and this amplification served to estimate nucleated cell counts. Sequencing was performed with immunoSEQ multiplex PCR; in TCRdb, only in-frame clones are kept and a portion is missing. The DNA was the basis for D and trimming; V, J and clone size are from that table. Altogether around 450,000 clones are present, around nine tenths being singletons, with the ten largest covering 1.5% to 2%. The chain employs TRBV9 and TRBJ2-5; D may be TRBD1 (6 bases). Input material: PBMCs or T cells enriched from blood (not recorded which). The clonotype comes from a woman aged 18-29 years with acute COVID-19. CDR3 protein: CASSVSGEETQYF. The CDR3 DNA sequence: TGTGCCAGCAGCGTTTCAGGGGAGGAGACCCAGTACTTC.